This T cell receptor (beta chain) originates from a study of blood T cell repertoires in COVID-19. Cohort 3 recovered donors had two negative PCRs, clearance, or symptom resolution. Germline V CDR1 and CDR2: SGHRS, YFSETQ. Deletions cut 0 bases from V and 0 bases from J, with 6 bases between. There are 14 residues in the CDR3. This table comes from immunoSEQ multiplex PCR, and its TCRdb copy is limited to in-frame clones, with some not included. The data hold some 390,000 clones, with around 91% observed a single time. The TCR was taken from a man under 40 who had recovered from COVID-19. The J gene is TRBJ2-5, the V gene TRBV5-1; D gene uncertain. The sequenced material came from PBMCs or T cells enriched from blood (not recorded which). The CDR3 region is CASSLETDQETQYF. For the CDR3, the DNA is TGCGCCAGCAGCTTGGAAACGGACCAAGAGACCCAGTACTTC. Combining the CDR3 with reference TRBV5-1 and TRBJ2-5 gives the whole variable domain KAGVTQTPRYLIKTRGQQVTLSCSPISGHRSVSWYQQTPGQGLQFLFEYFSETQRNKGNFPGRFSGRQFSNSRSEMNVSTLELGDSALYLCASSLETDQETQYFGPGTRLLVL.